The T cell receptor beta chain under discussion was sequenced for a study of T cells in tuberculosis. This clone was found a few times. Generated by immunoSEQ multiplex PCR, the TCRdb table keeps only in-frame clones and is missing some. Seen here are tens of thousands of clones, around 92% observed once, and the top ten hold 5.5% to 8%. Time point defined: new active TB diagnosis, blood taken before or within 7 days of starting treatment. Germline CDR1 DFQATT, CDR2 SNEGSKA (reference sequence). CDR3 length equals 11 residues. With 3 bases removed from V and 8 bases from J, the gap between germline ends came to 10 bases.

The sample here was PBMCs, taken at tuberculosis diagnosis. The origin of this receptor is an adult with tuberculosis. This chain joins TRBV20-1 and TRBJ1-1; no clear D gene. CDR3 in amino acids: CSARVTEEAFF. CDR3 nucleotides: TGCAGTGCTAGGGTTACAGAGGAAGCTTTCTTT.